The 3 T cell receptor beta chains in this list originate from one sample, sequenced in a study of beta chain features in type 1 diabetes. Isolated RNA was reverse transcribed in full, so expressed TCRB transcripts were sequenced. Data came from immunoSEQ multiplex PCR; TCRdb stores just in-frame clones and leaves some out. This table holds hundreds of thousands of clones, 25% to 35% found once. Material: naive CD4+ T cells from blood. The source of these receptors is a man between 18 and 29 years old in good health.

The chain couples TRBV5-6 to TRBJ2-1; possibly TRBD1 or TRBD2 for D (5 bases each). This CDR3 has 16 residues. Germline assignment: CDR1 SGHDT and CDR2 YYEEEE. Trimming cost V 6 bases and J 4 bases, with 20 bases left between them. This CDR3 reads CASITSGPTTYNEQFF. The CDR3 nucleotides read TGTGCCAGCATCACCTCGGGACCTACAACATACAATGAGCAGTTCTTC.

This sequence joins TRBV4-2 and TRBJ2-5, with D tentatively TRBD1 (6 bases). The last part of the DNA fits TRBJ2-7 better; the J call may be wrong. CDR1 LGHNA and CDR2 YNFKEQ come from the germline V gene. CDR3 length: 14 amino acids. CDR3 protein: CASSQEDRAYEQYF. DNA of the CDR3: TGTGCCAGCAGCCAAGAGGACAGAGCCTACGAGCAGTACTTC.

The V call is TRBV5-1, the J call TRBJ2-7, with 10 nucleotides matching TRBD2. CDR3 length: 15 amino acids. The germline V gene has CDR1 SGHRS and CDR2 YFSETQ. J gave up 3 bases and V 4 bases, and 7 bases lay outside the gene matches. The CDR3, as DNA: TGCGCCAGCAGCAACGGACTAGCGGAGAACTACGAGCAGTACTTC. Protein: CASSNGLAENYEQYF.